The 23 T cell receptor beta chains below were found in one sample sequenced in a study of long-term antiretroviral therapy in people with HIV. Survey-level resolution applied to immunoSEQ assay v3.0. This table comes from immunoSEQ multiplex PCR, and its TCRdb copy is limited to in-frame clones, with some not included. The sample shows some 24,000 clones, 81% of them seen only once. The starting material was unsorted PBMCs, obtained 4.4 years after starting antiretroviral therapy. These receptors originate from a man aged 30-40 years with HIV.

The chain is built from TRBV27 and TRBJ2-7; D not certain. The CDR3 spans 13 residues. Trimming removed 5 bases from V and 4 bases from J, with 12 bases in between. CDR1 and CDR2 from the germline V gene are MNHEY and SMNVEV (reference sequence). CDR3 in amino acids: CASSAPPGYEQYF. The CDR3 region has the DNA TGTGCCAGCAGTGCCCCCCCTGGGTACGAGCAGTACTTC.

The sample holds a few counts of this clone. This sequence joins TRBV5-6 and TRBJ1-2; D unresolved. Looked up from germline, CDR1 is SGHDT and CDR2 is YYEEEE. The CDR3 covers 14 residues. V was pared by 5 bases and J by 4 bases, with 15 bases between. The CDR3 DNA is TGTGCCAGCAGGCTGGCCGGGATTGCCTATGGCTACACCTTC. Encoded protein: CASRLAGIAYGYTF.

V and J are TRBV29-1 and TRBJ1-2; TRBD1 might be the D (5 bases). This CDR3 comprises 13 residues. The germline V and J ends were trimmed by 1 base and 8 bases, with 14 bases remaining between them. Per the germline V gene, CDR1 is SQVTM and CDR2 is ANQGSEA. The CDR3 DNA sequence: TGCAGCGTTGAAGGGGGCCAAACGGGAGGCTACACCTTC. Encoded protein: CSVEGGQTGGYTF.

This chain connects TRBV9 to TRBJ1-1; D is unresolved. With 3 bases removed from V and 0 bases from J, the gap between germline ends came to 6 bases. Germline loops: CDR1 SGDLS, CDR2 YYNGEE. There are 13 residues in the CDR3. The CDR3 loop is CASSETMNTEAFF. Here the CDR3 DNA reads TGTGCCAGCAGCGAAACCATGAACACTGAAGCTTTCTTT.

The genes are TRBV7-1 and TRBJ2-2; D is uncertain. TRBV7-1 is given ORF status, its function remaining uncertain. This CDR3 has 14 amino acids. The germline V and J ends were trimmed by 3 bases and 9 bases, with 14 bases remaining between them. The CDR3 nucleotides are TGTGCCAGCAGCTCCGGGCCTTCCCCGAGGGAGCTGTTTTTT. Protein: CASSSGPSPRELFF.

The chain recombines TRBV15 with TRBJ2-1; either TRBD1 or TRBD2 may fit D (5 bases each). V lost 5 bases and J 10 bases, leaving 18 bases between the germline ends. This CDR3 is 14 amino acids long. Germline V gives CDR1 LNHNV, CDR2 YYDKDF (reference sequence). The CDR3, as DNA: TGTGCCACCAGCTGGGGACCTCGCAGTTGGGAGCAGTTCTTC. Translating it yields CATSWGPRSWEQFF.

This chain connects TRBV5-4 to TRBJ1-2, with D possibly being TRBD1 (6 bases). Germline CDR1 and CDR2: SGHNT and YYREEE (reference sequence). This CDR3 region has 16 residues. The V end was cut by 2 bases, the J end by 0 bases, with 14 bases between. CDR3 in amino acids: CASSLISGTTNYGYTF. The CDR3 DNA sequence: TGTGCCAGCAGCTTAATCAGCGGGACAACTAACTATGGCTACACCTTC. The entire variable domain, with the rest obtained from reference TRBV5-4 and TRBJ1-2, is as follows: ETGVTQSPTHLIKTRGQQVTLRCSSQSGHNTVSWYQQALGQGPQFIFQYYREEENGRGNFPPRFSGLQFPNYSSELNVNALELDDSALYLCASSLISGTTNYGYTFGSGTRLTVV.

The rearrangement joins TRBV6-6 to TRBJ2-3, with D possibly matching TRBD1 (6 bases). Trimming pared 2 bases from V and 2 bases from J, leaving 11 bases between. The CDR3 is 15 residues long. The germline V gene encodes CDR1 MNHNY and CDR2 SVGAGI (reference sequence). CDR3 nucleotide sequence: TGTGCCAGCAGTTACCCCAGGGGATCCACAGATACGCAGTATTTT. Protein sequence: CASSYPRGSTDTQYF.

The chain joins TRBV5-6 to TRBJ1-2; D might be TRBD1 (5 bases). Deletions cut 2 bases from V and 4 bases from J, with 15 bases between. The CDR3 extends over 15 amino acids. The V gene's germline CDR1 is SGHDT and CDR2 YYEEEE. The chain's CDR3 is CASSLGDGVGYGYTF. CDR3 sequence (DNA): TGTGCCAGCAGCTTAGGGGACGGGGTCGGCTATGGCTACACCTTC.

Only a few counts were recorded for this clone. The genes are TRBV19 and TRBJ2-7; D gene unclear. Germline values: CDR1 LNHDA, CDR2 SQIVND (reference sequence). The V end was cut by 6 bases, the J end by 1 base, with 10 bases between. The CDR3 loop spans 13 amino acids. The CDR3, as DNA: TGTGCCAGTAGATCTATAGGATCCTACGAGCAGTACTTC. Its translation: CASRSIGSYEQYF.

The chain uses TRBV28 and TRBJ1-1; D unresolved. Germline loops: CDR1 MDHEN, CDR2 SYDVKM. The V end was cut by 3 bases, the J end by 1 base, with 15 bases between. This CDR3 is 16 amino acids long. Written as DNA, the CDR3 is TGTGCCAGCAGTTTTCCCAGAGAAAGCCCGAACACTGAAGCTTTCTTT. This gives the protein CASSFPRESPNTEAFF.

V gene TRBV9 combines with J gene TRBJ1-2, with D possibly TRBD1 on 5 matching bases. V lost 0 bases and J 0 bases, leaving 9 bases between the germline ends. Germline loops: CDR1 SGDLS, CDR2 YYNGEE. This CDR3 has 15 residues. The CDR3 loop reads CASSVEAGSNYGYTF. The DNA of the CDR3 is TGTGCCAGCAGCGTAGAGGCAGGGTCTAACTATGGCTACACCTTC.

The CDR3, as DNA: TGTGCCAGCTCACCTTTGCAGGGTCACCACTATGGCTACACCTTC. Its translation: CASSPLQGHHYGYTF. The chain couples TRBV18 to TRBJ1-2; tentatively, D is TRBD1 (5 bases). The length of the CDR3 is 15 residues. Trimming shortened V by 3 bases and J by 3 bases, and 14 bases separated the two germline ends. Germline CDR1 KGHSH, CDR2 LQKENI.

A few counts support this clone. This sequence joins TRBV27 and TRBJ1-1; tentative D call: TRBD1 (5 bases). This CDR3 spans 15 amino acids. Germline V gives CDR1 MNHEY, CDR2 SMNVEV (reference sequence). Deletions cut 5 bases from V and 1 base from J, with 14 bases between. The chain's CDR3 is CASSPPGRRNTEAFF. For the CDR3, the DNA is TGTGCCAGCAGTCCCCCGGGACGGCGGAACACTGAAGCTTTCTTT.

The chain uses TRBV7-2 and TRBJ2-7; tentatively, D is TRBD1 or TRBD2 (5 bases each). Germline assignment: CDR1 SGHTA and CDR2 FQGNSA. This CDR3 has 15 residues. The ends were cut back, 3 bases at V and 3 bases at J, with 15 bases in the middle. CDR3 residues: CASSFSGTPYYEQYF. CDR3 DNA sequence: TGTGCCAGCAGCTTTTCAGGGACGCCATACTACGAGCAGTACTTC.

The chain joins TRBV28 to TRBJ1-4, with D perhaps matching TRBD1 (6 bases). The germline V gene encodes CDR1 MDHEN and CDR2 SYDVKM. The ends were cut back, 3 bases at V and 7 bases at J, with 9 bases in the middle. CDR3 size: 13 residues. The CDR3 region is CASSLDSLEKLFF. DNA of the CDR3: TGTGCCAGCAGTTTGGACAGCCTTGAAAAACTGTTTTTT.

The chain joins TRBV9 to TRBJ2-5, with TRBD2 identical over 7 bases. This CDR3 contains 16 residues. The germline V gene has CDR1 SGDLS and CDR2 YYNGEE. Trimming took 2 bases from V and 3 from J; bases not matched to a gene: 10. The CDR3 DNA reads TGTGCCAGCAGCGTCAATCCGCGGGAGAACGAAGAGACCCAGTACTTC. Amino acids: CASSVNPRENEETQYF.

The chain combines TRBV5-1 with TRBJ2-2; 8 nucleotides agree with TRBD2. The V gene's germline CDR1 is SGHRS and CDR2 YFSETQ. This CDR3 spans 18 amino acids. Trimming cost V 4 bases and J 4 bases; bases outside gene matches: 15. The CDR3 DNA reads TGCGCCAGCAGCCAGTCTGGGACTAGGGCCTGGGTCACCGGGGAGCTGTTTTTT. Translating gives CASSQSGTRAWVTGELFF.

V and J are TRBV19 and TRBJ2-7; D is unclear. This CDR3 spans 14 amino acids. The germline gives CDR1 LNHDA, CDR2 SQIVND (reference sequence). Trimming stripped 4 bases from V and 0 bases from J, with 10 bases between. The CDR3 spells CASSSEWASYEQYF. As DNA, the CDR3 is TGTGCCAGTAGTAGCGAATGGGCCTCCTACGAGCAGTACTTC. The full variable domain, its missing parts supplied by reference TRBV19 and TRBJ2-7, is DGGITQSPKYLFRKEGQNVTLSCEQNLNHDAMYWYRQDPGQGLRLIYYSQIVNDFQKGDIAEGYSVSREKKESFPLTVTSAQKNPTAFYLCASSSEWASYEQYFGPGTRLTVT.

V and J are TRBV19 and TRBJ2-1; 10 bases are a match to TRBD2. The CDR3 runs 15 residues. After removal of 7 bases from V and 3 bases from J, the junction contained 6 bases not matched to a gene. Germline lookup yields CDR1 LNHDA and CDR2 SQIVND (reference sequence). The CDR3 bases are TGTGCCAGTACCTTAGCGGGGGGACTCTACAATGAGCAGTTCTTC. Protein: CASTLAGGLYNEQFF.

The chain is built from TRBV10-1 and TRBJ2-7; D might be TRBD2 (5 bases). V was shortened by 10 bases and J by 1 base, with 8 bases between the two germline ends. CDR1 WNHNN and CDR2 SYGVQD come from the germline V gene (reference sequence). The CDR3 contains 11 residues. The CDR3, as DNA: TGCGCCACCGGGAATTCCTACGAGCAGTACTTC. This encodes CATGNSYEQYF.

In this sample, this clone turned up a few times. V usage is TRBV18 and J usage is TRBJ1-2; 7 positions agree with TRBD1. The V and J ends lost 6 bases and 2 bases, in that order; junction bases with no gene match: 3. The CDR3 loop spans 13 amino acids. Germline CDR1 is KGHSH and CDR2 is LQKENI. Written as DNA, the CDR3 is TGTGCCAGCTCGCTACAGGGGAACTATGGCTACACCTTC. Amino acid sequence: CASSLQGNYGYTF.

Only a few counts were recorded for this clone. V gene TRBV2 combines with J gene TRBJ2-7, with 7 bases lining up with TRBD2. From germline, CDR1 is SNHLY and CDR2 FYNNEI. This CDR3 is built from 12 residues. Trimming removed 4 bases from V and 3 bases from J; junction bases left unmatched: 0. Written as DNA, the CDR3 is TGTGCCAGCAGTGGGGGGGGCTACGAGCAGTACTTC. It yields the protein CASSGGGYEQYF. The whole variable domain, remainder taken from reference TRBV2 and TRBJ2-7, is EPEVTQTPSHQVTQMGQEVILRCVPISNHLYFYWYRQILGQKVEFLVSFYNNEISEKSEIFDDQFSVERPDGSNFTLKIRSTKLEDSAMYFCASSGGGYEQYFGPGTRLTVT.